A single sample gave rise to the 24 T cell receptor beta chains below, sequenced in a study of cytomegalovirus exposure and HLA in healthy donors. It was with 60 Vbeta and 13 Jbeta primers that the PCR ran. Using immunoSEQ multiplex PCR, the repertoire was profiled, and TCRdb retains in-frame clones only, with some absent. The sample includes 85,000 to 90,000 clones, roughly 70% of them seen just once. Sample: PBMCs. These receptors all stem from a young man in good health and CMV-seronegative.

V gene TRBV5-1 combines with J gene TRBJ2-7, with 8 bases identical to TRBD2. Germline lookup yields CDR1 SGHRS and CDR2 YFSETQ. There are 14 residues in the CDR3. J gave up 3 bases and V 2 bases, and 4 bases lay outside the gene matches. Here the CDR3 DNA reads TGCGCCAGCAGCTTAGGCGCGGGAGGCTACGAGCAGTACTTC. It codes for CASSLGAGGYEQYF. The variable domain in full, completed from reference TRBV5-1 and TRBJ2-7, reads KAGVTQTPRYLIKTRGQQVTLSCSPISGHRSVSWYQQTPGQGLQFLFEYFSETQRNKGNFPGRFSGRQFSNSRSEMNVSTLELGDSALYLCASSLGAGGYEQYFGPGTRLTVT.

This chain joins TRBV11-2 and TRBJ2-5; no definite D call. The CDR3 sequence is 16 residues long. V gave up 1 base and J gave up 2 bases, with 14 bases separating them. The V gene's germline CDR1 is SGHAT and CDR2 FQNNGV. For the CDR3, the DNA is TGTGCCAGCAGCTTAGGGCTTGTGGTCTCACAAGAGACCCAGTACTTC. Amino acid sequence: CASSLGLVVSQETQYF.

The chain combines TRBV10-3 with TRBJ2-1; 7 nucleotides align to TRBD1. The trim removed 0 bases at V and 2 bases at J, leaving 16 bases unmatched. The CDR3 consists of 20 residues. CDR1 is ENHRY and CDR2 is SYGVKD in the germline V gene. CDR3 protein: CAISESSRNRGAAAYNEQFF. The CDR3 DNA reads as TGTGCCATCAGTGAGTCGTCGCGGAACAGGGGTGCAGCCGCCTACAATGAGCAGTTCTTC.

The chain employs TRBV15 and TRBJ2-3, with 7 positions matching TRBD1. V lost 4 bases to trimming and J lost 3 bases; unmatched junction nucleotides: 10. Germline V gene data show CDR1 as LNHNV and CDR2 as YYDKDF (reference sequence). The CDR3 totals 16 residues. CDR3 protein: CATSKVGDRGTDTQYF. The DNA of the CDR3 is TGTGCCACCAGCAAGGTTGGGGACAGAGGAACAGATACGCAGTATTTT.

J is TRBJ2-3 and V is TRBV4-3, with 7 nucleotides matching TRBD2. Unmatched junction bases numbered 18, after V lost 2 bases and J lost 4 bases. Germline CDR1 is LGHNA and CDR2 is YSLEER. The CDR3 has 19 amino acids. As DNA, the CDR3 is TGCGCCAGCAGCCAACACCTAGATGGGGAGGGGTCGTGGGCAGATACGCAGTATTTT. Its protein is CASSQHLDGEGSWADTQYF.

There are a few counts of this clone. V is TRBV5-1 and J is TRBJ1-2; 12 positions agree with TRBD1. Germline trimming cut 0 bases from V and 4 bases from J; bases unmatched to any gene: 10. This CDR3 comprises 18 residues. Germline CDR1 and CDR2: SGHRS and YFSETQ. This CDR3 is CASSLAPPAGQGAYGYTF. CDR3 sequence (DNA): TGCGCCAGCAGCTTGGCCCCGCCCGCGGGACAGGGGGCCTATGGCTACACCTTC.

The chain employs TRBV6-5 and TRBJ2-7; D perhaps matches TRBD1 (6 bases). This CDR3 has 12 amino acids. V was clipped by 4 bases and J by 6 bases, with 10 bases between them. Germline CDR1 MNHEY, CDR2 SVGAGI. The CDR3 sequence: CASSSDRREQYF. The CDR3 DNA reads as TGTGCCAGCAGTTCCGACAGGCGCGAGCAGTACTTC.

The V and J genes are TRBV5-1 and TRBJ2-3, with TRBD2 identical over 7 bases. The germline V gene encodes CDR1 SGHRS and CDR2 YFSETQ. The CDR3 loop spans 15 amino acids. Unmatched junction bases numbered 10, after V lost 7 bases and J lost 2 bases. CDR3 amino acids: CASEPGGGITDTQYF. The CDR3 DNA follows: TGCGCCAGCGAACCCGGGGGAGGGATCACAGATACGCAGTATTTT.

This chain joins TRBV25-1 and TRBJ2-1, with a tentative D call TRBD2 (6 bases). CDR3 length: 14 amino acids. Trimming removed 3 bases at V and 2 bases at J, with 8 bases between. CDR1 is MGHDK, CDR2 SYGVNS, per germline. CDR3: CASSDGSTYNEQFF. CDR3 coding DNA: TGTGCCAGCAGTGACGGGAGTACCTACAATGAGCAGTTCTTC. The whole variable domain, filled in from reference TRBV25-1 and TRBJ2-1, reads EADIYQTPRYLVIGTGKKITLECSQTMGHDKMYWYQQDPGMELHLIHYSYGVNSTEKGDLSSESTVSRIRTEHFPLTLESARPSHTSQYLCASSDGSTYNEQFFGPGTRLTVL.

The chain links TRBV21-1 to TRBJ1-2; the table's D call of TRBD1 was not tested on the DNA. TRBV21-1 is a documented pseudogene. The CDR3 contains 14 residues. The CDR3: CAASPLGQWAGYTF. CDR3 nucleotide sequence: TGTGCCGCCTCACCATTGGGACAGTGGGCTGGCTACACCTTC.

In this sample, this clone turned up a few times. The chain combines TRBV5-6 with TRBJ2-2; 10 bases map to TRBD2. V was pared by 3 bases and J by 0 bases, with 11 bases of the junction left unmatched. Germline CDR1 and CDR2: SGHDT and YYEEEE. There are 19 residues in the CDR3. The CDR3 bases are TGTGCCAGCAGCTCGCTCACCCGGGGGACTAGCGCGAACACCGGGGAGCTGTTTTTT. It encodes CASSSLTRGTSANTGELFF.

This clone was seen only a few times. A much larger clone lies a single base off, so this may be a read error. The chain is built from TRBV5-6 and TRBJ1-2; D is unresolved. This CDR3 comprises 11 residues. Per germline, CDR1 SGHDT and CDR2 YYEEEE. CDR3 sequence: CASSYHCDYPF. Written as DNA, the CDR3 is TGTGCCAGCAGCTACCACTGTGACTACCCCTTC.

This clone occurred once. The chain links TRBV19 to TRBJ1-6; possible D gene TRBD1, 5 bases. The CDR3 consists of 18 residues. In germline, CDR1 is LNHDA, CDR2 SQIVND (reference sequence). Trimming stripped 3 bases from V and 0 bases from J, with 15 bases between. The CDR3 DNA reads TGTGCCAGTAGTATGGATCCACAGGTACACTCCTATAATTCACCCCTCCACTTT. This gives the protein CASSMDPQVHSYNSPLHF.

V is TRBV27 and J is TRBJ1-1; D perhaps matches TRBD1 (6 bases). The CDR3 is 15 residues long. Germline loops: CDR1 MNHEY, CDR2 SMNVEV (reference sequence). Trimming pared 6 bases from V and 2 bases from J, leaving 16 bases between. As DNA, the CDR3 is TGTGCCAGCAGCAGGACCAGGACAGCCAACACTGAAGCTTTCTTT. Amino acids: CASSRTRTANTEAFF.

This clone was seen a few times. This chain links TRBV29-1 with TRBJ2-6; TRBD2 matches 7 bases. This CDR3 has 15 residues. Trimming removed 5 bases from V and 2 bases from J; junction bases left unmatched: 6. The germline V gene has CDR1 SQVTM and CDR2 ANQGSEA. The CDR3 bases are TGCAGCGTTAGACTGGGGGGGACTGGGGCCAACGTCCTGACTTTC. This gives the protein CSVRLGGTGANVLTF.

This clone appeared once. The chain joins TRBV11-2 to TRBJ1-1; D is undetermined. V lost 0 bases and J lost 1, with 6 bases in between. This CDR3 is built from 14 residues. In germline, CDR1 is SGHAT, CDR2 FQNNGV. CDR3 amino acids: CASSLDNSNTEAFF. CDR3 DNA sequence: TGTGCCAGCAGCTTAGACAACTCGAACACTGAAGCTTTCTTT. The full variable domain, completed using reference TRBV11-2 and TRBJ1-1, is EAGVAQSPRYKIIEKRQSVAFWCNPISGHATLYWYQQILGQGPKLLIQFQNNGVVDDSQLPKDRFSAERLKGVDSTLKIQPAKLEDSAVYLCASSLDNSNTEAFFGQGTRLTVV.

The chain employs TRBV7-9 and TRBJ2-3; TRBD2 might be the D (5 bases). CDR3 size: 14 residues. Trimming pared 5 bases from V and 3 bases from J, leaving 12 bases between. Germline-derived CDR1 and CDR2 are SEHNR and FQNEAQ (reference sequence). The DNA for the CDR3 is TGTGCCAGCAGCACCAGGACTTTTACAGATACGCAGTATTTT. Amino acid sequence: CASSTRTFTDTQYF. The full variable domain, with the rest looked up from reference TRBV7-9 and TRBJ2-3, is DTGVSQNPRHKITKRGQNVTFRCDPISEHNRLYWYRQTLGQGPEFLTYFQNEAQLEKSRLLSDRFSAERPKGSFSTLEIQRTEQGDSAMYLCASSTRTFTDTQYFGPGTRLTVL.

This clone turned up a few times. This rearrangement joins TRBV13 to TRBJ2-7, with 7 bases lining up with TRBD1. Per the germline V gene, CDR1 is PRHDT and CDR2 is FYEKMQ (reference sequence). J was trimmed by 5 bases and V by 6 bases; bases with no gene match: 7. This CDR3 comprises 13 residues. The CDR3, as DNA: TGTGCCAGCAGACACGACAGGGCGGACGAGCAGTACTTC. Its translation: CASRHDRADEQYF.

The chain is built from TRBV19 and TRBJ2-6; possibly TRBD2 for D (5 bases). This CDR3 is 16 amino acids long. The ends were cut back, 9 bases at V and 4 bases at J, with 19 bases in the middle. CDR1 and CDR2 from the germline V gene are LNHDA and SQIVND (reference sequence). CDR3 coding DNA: TGTGCCAGCAGAACTAATCTAGCATTCGGGGCCAACGTCCTGACTTTC. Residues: CASRTNLAFGANVLTF.

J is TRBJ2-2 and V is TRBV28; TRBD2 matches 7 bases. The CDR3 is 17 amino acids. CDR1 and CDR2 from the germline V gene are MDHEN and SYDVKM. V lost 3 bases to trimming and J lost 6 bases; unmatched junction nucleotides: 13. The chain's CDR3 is CASSFGARERDPGELFF. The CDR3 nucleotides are TGTGCCAGCAGTTTTGGGGCGCGGGAGAGGGACCCCGGGGAGCTGTTTTTT.

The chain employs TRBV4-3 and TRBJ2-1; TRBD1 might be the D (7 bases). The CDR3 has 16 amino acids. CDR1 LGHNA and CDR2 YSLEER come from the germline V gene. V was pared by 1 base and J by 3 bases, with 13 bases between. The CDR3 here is CASSQVLRGDYNEQFF. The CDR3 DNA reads TGCGCCAGCAGCCAAGTCCTCAGGGGGGACTACAATGAGCAGTTCTTC.

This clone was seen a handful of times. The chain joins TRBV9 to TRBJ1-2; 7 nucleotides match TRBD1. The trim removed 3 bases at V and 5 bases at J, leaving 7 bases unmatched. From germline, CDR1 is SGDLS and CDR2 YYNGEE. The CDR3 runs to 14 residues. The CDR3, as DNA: TGTGCCAGCAGCGAGGGACAGCAGTGGTATGGCTACACCTTC. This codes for CASSEGQQWYGYTF.

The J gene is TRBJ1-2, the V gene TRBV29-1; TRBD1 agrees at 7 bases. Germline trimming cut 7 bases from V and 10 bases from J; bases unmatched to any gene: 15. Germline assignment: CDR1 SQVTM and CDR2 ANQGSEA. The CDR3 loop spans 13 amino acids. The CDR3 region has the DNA TGCAGCGCCGCACCGGACAGGAACGGCTACTACACCTTC. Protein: CSAAPDRNGYYTF.

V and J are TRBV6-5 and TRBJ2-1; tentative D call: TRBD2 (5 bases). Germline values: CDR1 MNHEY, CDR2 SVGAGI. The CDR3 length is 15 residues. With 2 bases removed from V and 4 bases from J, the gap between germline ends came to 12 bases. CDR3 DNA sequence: TGTGCCAGCAGTTACAAGCCAGGCGGGTACAATGAGCAGTTCTTC. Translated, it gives CASSYKPGGYNEQFF.